This is a list of T cell receptor beta chains from one sample in a study of identical twins. Via MiXCR, TCRdb re-called the 5' RACE reads, giving one row per CDR3 protein. Altogether around 670,000 distinct CDR3 sequences are present, approximately 6% being singletons, with the ten largest covering approximately 1.6%. The sequenced material came from naive T cells sorted from blood. The source of these receptors is a man between 18 and 35 years old in good health. Both conserved end residues are part of each CDR3. The D gene is left open where the match is weak. Part of the rows lack a size; the others show once, few, many or a class for expanded clones.

size,V,J,D,CDR3,DNA
many,TRBV5-1,TRBJ2-1,NA,CASSWGASTDSVNEQFF,TGCGCCAGCAGCTGGGGGGCATCCACCGATTCAGTCAATGAGCAGTTCTTC
NA,TRBV2,TRBJ2-5,NA,CASRMDWGTQYF,TGTGCCAGCCGGATGGACTGGGGGACCCAGTACTTC
NA,TRBV5-6,TRBJ2-3,NA,CASSPRELNTQYF,TGTGCCAGCAGCCCCCGCGAGCTAAATACGCAGTATTTT
few,TRBV18,TRBJ2-7,TRBD2,CASGQLAGEGNEQYF,TGTGCCAGCGGCCAGCTAGCGGGAGAAGGGAACGAGCAGTACTTC
few,TRBV11-2,TRBJ2-1,NA,CASSLDGGTYNEQFF,TGTGCCAGCAGCTTAGACGGCGGGACATACAATGAGCAGTTCTTC
many,TRBV29-1,TRBJ2-1,NA,CSVESGLATYNEQFF,TGCAGCGTTGAATCAGGTCTAGCAACCTACAATGAGCAGTTCTTC
NA,TRBV5-1,TRBJ2-3,TRBD2,CASSRGAGVSDTQYF,TGCGCCAGCAGCCGTGGAGCGGGAGTATCAGATACGCAGTATTTT
many,TRBV4-2,TRBJ1-5,NA,CASSQDHMGNQPQHF,TGTGCCAGCAGCCAAGATCATATGGGCAATCAGCCCCAGCATTTT
few,TRBV20-1,TRBJ2-1,TRBD2,CSARAISSGSSNEQFF,TGCAGTGCTAGGGCGATCAGTAGCGGGTCGTCCAATGAGCAGTTCTTC
few,TRBV19,TRBJ2-5,TRBD2,CASSTYPSIGLADPQETQYF,TGTGCCAGTAGTACCTACCCTTCGATCGGACTAGCGGATCCCCAAGAGACCCAGTACTTC
NA,TRBV6-1,TRBJ1-5,NA,CASRHMTGYQPQHF,TGTGCCAGCAGACACATGACAGGCTATCAGCCCCAGCATTTT
few,TRBV29-1,TRBJ2-1,NA,CSVEDRGSYNEQFF,TGCAGCGTTGAAGACAGGGGAAGCTACAATGAGCAGTTCTTC